One sample yielded the 26 T cell receptor beta chains listed below, sequenced in a study of T cells after yellow fever vaccination. TCRdb re-called the 5' RACE reads through MiXCR, storing one row per CDR3 protein. This sample has approximately 300,000 distinct CDR3 sequences, with approximately 12% found just once. The sequencing here drew on CD4+ T cells sorted from PBMCs, taken 45 days after the yellow fever booster vaccination. These receptors came from a man aged 25-45 years who received the YFV17D yellow fever vaccine.

The rearrangement uses TRBV30 and TRBJ2-6; no reliable D call. Per germline, CDR1 GTSNPN and CDR2 SVGIG (reference sequence). The germline V and J ends were trimmed by 6 bases and 2 bases, with 11 bases remaining between them. The CDR3 loop spans 14 amino acids. CDR3 bases: TGTGCCTGTCCTCGGCCTCCTGGGGCCAACGTCCTGACTTTC. Encoded protein: CACPRPPGANVLTF. Supplemented by reference TRBV30 and TRBJ2-6, the full variable domain reads SQTIHQWPATLVQPVGSPLSLECTVEGTSNPNLYWYRQAAGRGLQLLFYSVGIGQISSEVPQNLSASRPQDRQFILSSKKLLLSDSGFYLCACPRPPGANVLTFGAGSRLTVL.

This chain joins TRBV10-3 and TRBJ2-2; D gene uncertain. Trimming pared 0 bases from V and 7 bases from J, leaving 9 bases between. This CDR3 is built from 14 residues. Germline CDR1 ENHRY, CDR2 SYGVKD. The CDR3 spells CAISESTSLGELFF. As DNA, the CDR3 is TGTGCCATCAGTGAGTCAACAAGTCTCGGGGAGCTGTTTTTT.

J is TRBJ1-4 and V is TRBV20-1; D possibly corresponds to TRBD1 (5 bases). V was cut by 7 bases and J by 5 bases, with 14 bases left in between. Per the germline V gene, CDR1 is DFQATT and CDR2 is SNEGSKA (reference sequence). The CDR3 runs to 13 residues. CDR3 amino acids: CSGRDARNEKLFF. The CDR3 bases are TGCAGTGGACGGGACGCAAGAAATGAAAAACTGTTTTTT.

This clonotype was counted a few times. The J gene is TRBJ2-3, the V gene TRBV7-2; 7 nucleotides agree with TRBD1. Per germline, CDR1 SGHTA and CDR2 FQGNSA. Unmatched junction bases numbered 4, after V lost 0 bases and J lost 1 base. CDR3 size: 16 residues. The CDR3 loop reads CASSLAGGRGTDTQYF. The CDR3 coding sequence is TGTGCCAGCAGCTTAGCAGGGGGCAGGGGCACAGATACGCAGTATTTT.

This clonotype turned up a few times. V and J are TRBV5-1 and TRBJ2-1, with D maybe TRBD2 (6 bases). Germline CDR1 and CDR2: SGHRS and YFSETQ. This CDR3 is 14 amino acids long. CDR3 residues: CASRRGASYNEQFF. The CDR3 bases are TGCGCGAGTCGGCGGGGAGCTTCCTACAATGAGCAGTTCTTC.

This clonotype was found a few times. The chain is built from TRBV28 and TRBJ2-7; perhaps TRBD1 as D (6 bases). The CDR3 runs to 15 residues. Looked up from germline, CDR1 is MDHEN and CDR2 is SYDVKM. The V end lost 4 bases, the J end lost 3 bases, and 16 bases lay between the germline ends. This CDR3 reads CASSSRKQGRYEQYF. The DNA of the CDR3 is TGTGCCAGCAGTTCCCGAAAACAGGGCCGCTACGAGCAGTACTTC.

The CDR3 DNA is TGCAGTGTCCCCCCTTCGGGTCCTTCCTACGAGCAGTACTTC. It encodes CSVPPSGPSYEQYF. The chain has TRBV20-1 and TRBJ2-7; D not resolved. Trimming took off 7 bases at V and 1 base at J, with 17 bases between the two ends. The CDR3 sequence is 14 residues long. The V gene's germline CDR1 is DFQATT and CDR2 SNEGSKA (reference sequence).

This clonotype showed up many times. DNA for the CDR3: TGTGCCAGCAGCTTCCTGGGACAAACTAGGGTGGTGCAGTTCTTC. Its translation is CASSFLGQTRVVQFF. The V call is TRBV11-2, the J call TRBJ2-1, with a weak D call TRBD1 (6 bases). Trimming left V 3 bases short and J 12 bases short, with 21 bases between. The CDR3 has 15 residues. In germline, CDR1 is SGHAT, CDR2 FQNNGV.

This clonotype was detected only a few times. The chain is built from TRBV5-1 and TRBJ2-2; 11 positions agree with TRBD2. Germline lookup yields CDR1 SGHRS and CDR2 YFSETQ. The trim removed 4 bases at V and 7 bases at J, leaving 9 bases unmatched. The CDR3 runs to 16 residues. The CDR3 is CASSPELAGVIGELFF. The CDR3 nucleotides read TGCGCCAGCAGCCCGGAACTAGCGGGAGTAATCGGGGAGCTGTTTTTT. Complete variable domain (other parts from reference TRBV5-1 and TRBJ2-2): KAGVTQTPRYLIKTRGQQVTLSCSPISGHRSVSWYQQTPGQGLQFLFEYFSETQRNKGNFPGRFSGRQFSNSRSEMNVSTLELGDSALYLCASSPELAGVIGELFFGEGSRLTVL.

This clonotype was picked up a small number of times. The V and J genes are TRBV15 and TRBJ1-1; D gene unclear. Trimming removed 5 bases at V and 6 bases at J, with 10 bases between. Looked up from germline, CDR1 is LNHNV and CDR2 is YYDKDF (reference sequence). CDR3 size: 12 residues. CDR3 sequence: CATSGLSAEAFF. DNA for the CDR3: TGTGCCACCAGCGGGCTTTCTGCTGAAGCTTTCTTT.

The J gene is TRBJ2-7, the V gene TRBV12-3 or TRBV12-4, with D tentatively TRBD1 (6 bases). This CDR3 spans 12 amino acids. The V end was cut by 6 bases, the J end by 5 bases, with 11 bases between. The CDR3 loop reads CASSHTGNEQYF. The CDR3 DNA reads as TGTGCCAGCAGCCATACAGGGAACGAGCAGTACTTC.

CDR3 region: CASSLSRELLKAYF. As DNA, the CDR3 is TGTGCCAGCAGCTTGTCCAGGGAATTACTGAAGGCGTATTTT. The rearrangement joins TRBV5-8 to TRBJ2-3; D perhaps matches TRBD1 (5 bases). The length of the CDR3 is 14 residues. V was shortened by 1 base and J by 14 bases, with 20 bases between the two germline ends. Germline-derived CDR1 and CDR2 are SGHTS and YDEGEE.

The chain employs TRBV3-1 and TRBJ2-5; no firm D call. The CDR3 loop spans 11 amino acids. Trimming shortened V by 6 bases and J by 1 base, and 3 bases separated the two germline ends. Germline V gives CDR1 LGHDT, CDR2 YNNKEL (reference sequence). This CDR3 reads CASRGQETQYF. For the CDR3, the DNA is TGTGCCAGCAGGGGCCAAGAGACCCAGTACTTC.

This clonotype has more than one count but fewer than ten. The chain links TRBV20-1 to TRBJ2-4; D is ambiguous. The CDR3 contains 15 residues. V was clipped by 7 bases and J by 0 bases, with 16 bases between them. Per the germline V gene, CDR1 is DFQATT and CDR2 is SNEGSKA (reference sequence). CDR3 DNA sequence: TGCAGTGTCACTAAACCCGGAGTAGCCAAAAACATTCAGTACTTC. Encoded protein: CSVTKPGVAKNIQYF.

The chain couples TRBV20-1 to TRBJ2-7; a possible D gene is TRBD1 (6 bases). The CDR3 runs 14 residues. Trimming pared 4 bases from V and 2 bases from J, leaving 15 bases between. Per germline, CDR1 DFQATT and CDR2 SNEGSKA (reference sequence). This CDR3 reads CSATPLDRTYEQYF. The CDR3, as DNA: TGCAGTGCTACCCCCCTCGACAGGACCTACGAGCAGTACTTC.

The J gene is TRBJ2-4, the V gene TRBV12-3 or TRBV12-4, with D unresolved. CDR3 size: 15 residues. V was shortened by 0 bases and J by 0 bases, with 6 bases between the two germline ends. The CDR3 DNA reads as TGTGCCAGCAGTTTAGCGTTACTAGCCAAAAACATTCAGTACTTC. Amino acids: CASSLALLAKNIQYF.

The chain combines TRBV20-1 with TRBJ2-7; TRBD2 agrees at 11 bases. This CDR3 has 18 residues. V lost 3 bases, J lost 0 bases, and 13 bases stayed unmatched. The germline gives CDR1 DFQATT, CDR2 SNEGSKA (reference sequence). CDR3 in amino acids: CSASPTGGLAGDSYEQYF. The CDR3 DNA is TGCAGTGCTAGTCCCACGGGCGGACTAGCGGGTGACTCCTACGAGCAGTACTTC.

This clonotype was recorded a few times. The rearrangement uses TRBV11-2 and TRBJ2-5; TRBD1 matches at 9 bases. The CDR3 has 17 residues. Trimming cost V 1 base and J 2 bases; bases outside gene matches: 8. CDR1 and CDR2 (germline): SGHAT, FQNNGV. The CDR3 bases are TGTGCCAGCAGCTTAGGGACCGGACAGGGGATACAAGAGACCCAGTACTTC. This sequence encodes CASSLGTGQGIQETQYF.

This clonotype occurred many times. The chain links TRBV20-1 to TRBJ2-1; D is unclear. This CDR3 contains 12 residues. Germline lookup yields CDR1 DFQATT and CDR2 SNEGSKA (reference sequence). The V end lost 0 bases, the J end lost 9 bases, and 9 bases lay between the germline ends. The CDR3 DNA follows: TGCAGTGCTAGAGAGGTGGTTGTTGAGCAGTTCTTC. Protein sequence: CSAREVVVEQFF.

This clonotype was counted only a few times. The chain employs TRBV12-3 or TRBV12-4 and TRBJ1-5, with 7 bases matching TRBD1. The CDR3 totals 15 residues. V dropped 7 bases and J dropped 0; count of bases not matched to a gene: 6. CDR3 sequence: CASTTTGNSNQPQHF. CDR3 DNA sequence: TGTGCCAGCACCACGACAGGGAATAGCAATCAGCCCCAGCATTTT.

V usage is TRBV18 and J usage is TRBJ1-6; D is ambiguous. CDR1 is KGHSH, CDR2 LQKENI, per germline. The CDR3 is 12 amino acids. Trimming removed 8 bases at V and 8 bases at J, with 10 bases between. CDR3 DNA: TGTGCCAGCCGCACTCATGATTCACCCCTCCACTTT. It specifies CASRTHDSPLHF.

This chain connects TRBV6-2 or TRBV6-3 to TRBJ1-2; D is possibly TRBD1 (5 bases). The germline CDR1 and CDR2 sequences are MNHEY and SVGEGT. The CDR3 covers 14 residues. The germline V and J ends were trimmed by 3 bases and 3 bases, with 11 bases remaining between them. This CDR3 is CASSYLTGDYGYTF. DNA for the CDR3: TGTGCCAGCAGTTATCTCACAGGAGACTATGGCTACACCTTC.

V and J are TRBV7-8 and TRBJ1-2; tentatively, D is TRBD1 (5 bases). CDR3 length: 15 amino acids. V was shortened by 0 bases and J by 4 bases, with 12 bases between the two germline ends. The germline V gene has CDR1 SGHVS and CDR2 FQNEAQ. The CDR3 protein is CASSLALSGSYGYTF. CDR3 coding DNA: TGTGCCAGCAGCTTAGCGCTTTCAGGGTCCTATGGCTACACCTTC.

This clonotype came up a few times. This chain connects TRBV6-2 or TRBV6-3 to TRBJ2-2, with TRBD2 identical over 7 bases. Germline lookup yields CDR1 MNHEY and CDR2 SVGEGT. J lost 0 bases, V lost 5 bases, and 6 bases had no gene match. The CDR3 covers 16 residues. CDR3: CASSAPSGPNTGELFF. The CDR3 DNA reads as TGTGCCAGCAGTGCGCCTAGCGGCCCGAACACCGGGGAGCTGTTTTTT.

This clonotype showed up many times. The chain is built from TRBV7-7 and TRBJ2-1; a possible D gene is TRBD2 (5 bases). This CDR3 has 13 residues. Germline-derived CDR1 and CDR2 are SSHAT and FNYEAQ (reference sequence). The ends were cut back, 1 base at V and 7 bases at J, with 8 bases in the middle. The chain's CDR3 is CASSLETRNEQFF. The CDR3 DNA sequence: TGTGCCAGCAGCTTAGAAACTAGGAATGAGCAGTTCTTC. The full variable domain, in which reference TRBV7-7 and TRBJ2-1 provide the parts outside the CDR3, is GAGVSQSPRYKVTKRGQDVTLRCDPISSHATLYWYQQALGQGPEFLTYFNYEAQPDKSGLPSDRFSAERPEGSISTLTIQRTEQRDSAMYRCASSLETRNEQFFGPGTRLTVL.

The chain recombines TRBV7-2 with TRBJ1-6; 7 nucleotides align to TRBD1. This CDR3 has 15 residues. The V gene's germline CDR1 is SGHTA and CDR2 FQGNSA. Trimming took 2 bases from V and 10 from J; bases not matched to a gene: 8. CDR3 DNA sequence: TGTGCCAGCAGCTTAAGGCGTCAGGGGGAGTCACCCCTCCACTTT. Translation: CASSLRRQGESPLHF.